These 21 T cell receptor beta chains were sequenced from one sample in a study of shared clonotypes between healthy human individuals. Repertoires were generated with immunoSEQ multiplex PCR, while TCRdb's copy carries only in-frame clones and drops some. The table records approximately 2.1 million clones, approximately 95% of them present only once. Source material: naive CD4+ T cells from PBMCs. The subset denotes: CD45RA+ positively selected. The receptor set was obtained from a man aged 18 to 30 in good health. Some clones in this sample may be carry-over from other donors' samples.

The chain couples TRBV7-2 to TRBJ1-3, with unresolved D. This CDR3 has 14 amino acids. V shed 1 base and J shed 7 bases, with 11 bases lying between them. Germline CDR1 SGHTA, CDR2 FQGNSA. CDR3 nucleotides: TGTGCCAGCAGCTTAGGGCGGACGCCTAACACCATATATTTT. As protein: CASSLGRTPNTIYF.

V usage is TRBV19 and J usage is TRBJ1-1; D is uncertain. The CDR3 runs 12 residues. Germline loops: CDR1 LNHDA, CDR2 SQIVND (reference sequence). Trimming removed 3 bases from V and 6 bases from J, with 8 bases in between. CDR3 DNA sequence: TGTGCCAGTAGTATGCGGGGTTCTGAAGCTTTCTTT. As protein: CASSMRGSEAFF. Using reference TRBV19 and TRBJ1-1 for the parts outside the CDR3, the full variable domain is DGGITQSPKYLFRKEGQNVTLSCEQNLNHDAMYWYRQDPGQGLRLIYYSQIVNDFQKGDIAEGYSVSREKKESFPLTVTSAQKNPTAFYLCASSMRGSEAFFGQGTRLTVV.

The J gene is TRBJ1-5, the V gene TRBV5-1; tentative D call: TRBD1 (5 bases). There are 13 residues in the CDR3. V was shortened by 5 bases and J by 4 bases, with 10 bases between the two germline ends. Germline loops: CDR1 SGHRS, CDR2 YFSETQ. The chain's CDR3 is CASSVGVNQPQHF. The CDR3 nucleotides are TGCGCCAGCAGTGTAGGGGTGAATCAGCCCCAGCATTTT.

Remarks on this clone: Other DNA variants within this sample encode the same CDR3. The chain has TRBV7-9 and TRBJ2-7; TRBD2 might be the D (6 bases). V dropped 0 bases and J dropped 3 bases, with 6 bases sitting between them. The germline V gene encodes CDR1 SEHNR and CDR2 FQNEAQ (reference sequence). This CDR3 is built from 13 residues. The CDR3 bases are TGTGCCAGCAGCTTAGCGGGGGGCTACGAGCAGTACTTC. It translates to CASSLAGGYEQYF.

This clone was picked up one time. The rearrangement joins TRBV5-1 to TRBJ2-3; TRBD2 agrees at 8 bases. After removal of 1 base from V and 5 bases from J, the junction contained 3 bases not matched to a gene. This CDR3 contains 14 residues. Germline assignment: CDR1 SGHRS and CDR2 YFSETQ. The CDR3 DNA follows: TGCGCCAGCAGCTTGAGGCGGGGGGTAGATACGCAGTATTTT. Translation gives CASSLRRGVDTQYF. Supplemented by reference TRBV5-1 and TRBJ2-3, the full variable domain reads KAGVTQTPRYLIKTRGQQVTLSCSPISGHRSVSWYQQTPGQGLQFLFEYFSETQRNKGNFPGRFSGRQFSNSRSEMNVSTLELGDSALYLCASSLRRGVDTQYFGPGTRLTVL.

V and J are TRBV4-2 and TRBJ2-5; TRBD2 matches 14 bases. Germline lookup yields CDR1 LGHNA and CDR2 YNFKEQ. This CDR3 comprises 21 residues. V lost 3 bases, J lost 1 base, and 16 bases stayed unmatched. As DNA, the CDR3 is TGTGCCAGCAGCCAGGGACTACTTGGGACTAGCGGGGGTACCATCCAAGAGACCCAGTACTTC. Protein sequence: CASSQGLLGTSGGTIQETQYF.

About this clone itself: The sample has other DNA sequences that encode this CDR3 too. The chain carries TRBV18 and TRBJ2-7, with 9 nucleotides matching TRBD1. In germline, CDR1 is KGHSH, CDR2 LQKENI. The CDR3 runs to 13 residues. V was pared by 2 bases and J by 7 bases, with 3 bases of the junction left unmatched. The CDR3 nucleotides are TGTGCCAGCTCACCAGGACAGGGGCGGGAGCAGTACTTC. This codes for CASSPGQGREQYF.

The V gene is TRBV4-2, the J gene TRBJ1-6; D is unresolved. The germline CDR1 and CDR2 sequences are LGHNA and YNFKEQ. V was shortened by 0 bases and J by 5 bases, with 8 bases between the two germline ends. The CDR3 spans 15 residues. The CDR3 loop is CASSQEHANNSPLHF. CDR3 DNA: TGTGCCAGCAGCCAAGAACACGCAAATAATTCACCCCTCCACTTT.

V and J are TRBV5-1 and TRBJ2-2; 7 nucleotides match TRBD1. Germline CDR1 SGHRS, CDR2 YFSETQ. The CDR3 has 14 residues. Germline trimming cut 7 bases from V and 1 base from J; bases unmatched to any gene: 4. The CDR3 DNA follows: TGCGCCAGCGGAACAGGGGTGAACACCGGGGAGCTGTTTTTT. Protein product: CASGTGVNTGELFF.

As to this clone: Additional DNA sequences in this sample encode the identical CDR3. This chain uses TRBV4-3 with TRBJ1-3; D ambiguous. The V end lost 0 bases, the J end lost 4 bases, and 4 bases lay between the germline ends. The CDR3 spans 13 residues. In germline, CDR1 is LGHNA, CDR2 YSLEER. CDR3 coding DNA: TGCGCCAGCAGCCAAGAGTCCGGAAACACCATATATTTT. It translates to CASSQESGNTIYF.

This CDR3 is CSVEDPTGLQETQYF. CDR3 sequence (DNA): TGCAGCGTTGAAGATCCGACCGGTTTACAAGAGACCCAGTACTTC. This chain uses TRBV29-1 with TRBJ2-5; D is ambiguous. CDR3 length: 15 amino acids. The V and J ends lost 0 bases and 2 bases respectively, with 13 bases between them. Germline lookup yields CDR1 SQVTM and CDR2 ANQGSEA.

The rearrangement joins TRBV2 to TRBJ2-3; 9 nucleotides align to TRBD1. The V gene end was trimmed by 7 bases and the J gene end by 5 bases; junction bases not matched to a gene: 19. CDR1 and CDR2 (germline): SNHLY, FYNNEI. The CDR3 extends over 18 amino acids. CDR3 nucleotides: TGTGCCAGCACCGGGAGACAGGGGGGGATTCTCTTTGAAGATACGCAGTATTTT. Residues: CASTGRQGGILFEDTQYF.

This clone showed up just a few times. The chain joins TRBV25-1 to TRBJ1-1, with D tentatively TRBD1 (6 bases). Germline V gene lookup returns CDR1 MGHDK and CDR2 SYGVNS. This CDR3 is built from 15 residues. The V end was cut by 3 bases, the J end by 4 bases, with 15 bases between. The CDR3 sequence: CASSDPRGGGTEAFF. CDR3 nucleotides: TGTGCCAGCAGTGACCCCAGGGGTGGAGGCACTGAAGCTTTCTTT.

The CDR3 DNA follows: TGTGCCAGCAGCGTGGACGGATTCACAGATACGCAGTATTTT. Its translation is CASSVDGFTDTQYF. V usage is TRBV9 and J usage is TRBJ2-3; D gene unclear. V was shortened by 2 bases and J by 2 bases, with 9 bases between the two germline ends. The CDR3 spans 14 residues. Germline V gives CDR1 SGDLS, CDR2 YYNGEE.

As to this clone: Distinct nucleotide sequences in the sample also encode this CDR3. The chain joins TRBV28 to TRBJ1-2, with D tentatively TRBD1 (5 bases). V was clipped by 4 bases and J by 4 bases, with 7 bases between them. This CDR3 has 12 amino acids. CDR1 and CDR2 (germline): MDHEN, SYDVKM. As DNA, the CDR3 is TGTGCCAGCAGTTCTACAGGCTATGGCTACACCTTC. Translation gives CASSSTGYGYTF.

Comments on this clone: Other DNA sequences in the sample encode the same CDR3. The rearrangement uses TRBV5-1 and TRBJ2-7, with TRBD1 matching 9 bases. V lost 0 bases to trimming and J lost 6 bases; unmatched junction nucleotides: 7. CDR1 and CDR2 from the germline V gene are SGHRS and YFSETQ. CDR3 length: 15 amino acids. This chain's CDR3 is CASSLDPGQGSEQYF. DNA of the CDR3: TGCGCCAGCAGCTTGGACCCGGGACAGGGTAGCGAGCAGTACTTC.

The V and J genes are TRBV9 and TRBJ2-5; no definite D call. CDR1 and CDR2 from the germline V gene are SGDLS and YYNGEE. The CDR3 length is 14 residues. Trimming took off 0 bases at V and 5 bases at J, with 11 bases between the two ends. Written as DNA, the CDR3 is TGTGCCAGCAGCGTAGCTGTACCTGGGGAGACCCAGTACTTC. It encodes CASSVAVPGETQYF.

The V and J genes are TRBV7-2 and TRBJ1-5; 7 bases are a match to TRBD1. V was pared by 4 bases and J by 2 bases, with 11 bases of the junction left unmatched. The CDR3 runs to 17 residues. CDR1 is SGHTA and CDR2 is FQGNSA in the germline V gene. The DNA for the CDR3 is TGTGCCAGCAGCTACGAACCCCGACAGGGTGGCAATCAGCCCCAGCATTTT. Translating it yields CASSYEPRQGGNQPQHF.

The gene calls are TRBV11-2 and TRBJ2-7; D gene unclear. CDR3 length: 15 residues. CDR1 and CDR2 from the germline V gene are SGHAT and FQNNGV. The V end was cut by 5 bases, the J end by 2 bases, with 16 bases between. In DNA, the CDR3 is TGTGCCAGCAGCATACACCCTGCCTGGGCCTACGAGCAGTACTTC. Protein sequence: CASSIHPAWAYEQYF.

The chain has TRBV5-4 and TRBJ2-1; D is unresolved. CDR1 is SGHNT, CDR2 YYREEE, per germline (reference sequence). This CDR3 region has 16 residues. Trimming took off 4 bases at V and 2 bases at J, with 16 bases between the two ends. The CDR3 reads CASSRSSSSPYNEQFF. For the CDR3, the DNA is TGTGCCAGCAGCCGGAGTTCTAGTAGCCCCTACAATGAGCAGTTCTTC.

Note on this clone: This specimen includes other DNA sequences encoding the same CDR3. The CDR3 protein is CASSPRNYGYTF. CDR3 sequence (DNA): TGTGCCAGCAGTCCACGGAACTATGGCTACACCTTC. The chain uses TRBV28 and TRBJ1-2, with unresolved D. In germline, CDR1 is MDHEN, CDR2 SYDVKM. Between the trimmed V and J ends, which lost 5 bases and 2 bases, there was a span of 6 bases. The CDR3 has 12 amino acids.